The source of this T cell receptor beta chain is a study of OX40 agonist ivuxolimab in advanced cancers. For the study at large: A mean age of roughly 62 years, range about 20 to 85, was recorded, and 80% to 90% were male.

Remarks on this clone: Antigen specificity is unknown.

General study findings and limits: Partial responders at 0.1-3.0 mg/kg had among the lowest clonal expansion.

This CDR3 has 18 residues. V trimming: 5 bases; J trimming: 2 bases; junction bases outside the gene matches: 15. Germline V CDR1 and CDR2: MGHDK, SYGVNS. Some clones are missing from TCRdb's copy, which holds only in-frame ones; the method was immunoSEQ multiplex PCR. The sample yields about 62,000 clones, 79% seen once. V is TRBV25-1 and J is TRBJ2-5; TRBD1 matches 9 bases. This TCR was recovered from an adult with an advanced solid tumor such as melanoma, head and neck, liver or kidney cancer. The sequencing here drew on CD4+ or CD8+ T cells sorted from blood, taken in a trial of the OX40 agonist ivuxolimab. CDR3 loop: CASSQIQTGTGWQETQYF. Written as DNA, the CDR3 is TGTGCCAGCAGTCAAATACAGACCGGGACAGGGTGGCAAGAGACCCAGTACTTC.